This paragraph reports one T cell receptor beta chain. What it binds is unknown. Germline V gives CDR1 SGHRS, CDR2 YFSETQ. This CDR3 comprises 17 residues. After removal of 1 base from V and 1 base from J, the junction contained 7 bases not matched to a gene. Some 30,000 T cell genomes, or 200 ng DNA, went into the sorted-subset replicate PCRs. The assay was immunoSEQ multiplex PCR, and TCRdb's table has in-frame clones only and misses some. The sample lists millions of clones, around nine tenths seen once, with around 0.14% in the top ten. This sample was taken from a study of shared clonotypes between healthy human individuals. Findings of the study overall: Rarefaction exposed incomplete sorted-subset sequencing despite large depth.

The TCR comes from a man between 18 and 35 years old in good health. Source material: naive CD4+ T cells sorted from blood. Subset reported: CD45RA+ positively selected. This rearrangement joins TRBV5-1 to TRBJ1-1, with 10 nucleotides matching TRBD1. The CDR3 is CASSLLLTGGPNTEAFF. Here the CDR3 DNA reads TGCGCCAGCAGCTTGCTCCTGACAGGGGGCCCGAACACTGAAGCTTTCTTT.